The 31 T cell receptor beta chains below all came from one sample that was sequenced in a study of cytomegalovirus exposure and HLA in healthy donors. PCR involved 60 Vbeta and 13 Jbeta primers. Sequenced by immunoSEQ multiplex PCR; TCRdb stores in-frame clones only, minus some. The table includes 120,000 to 150,000 clones, 75% to 80% detected once. The sample was PBMCs. These TCRs come from a male donor in good health and CMV-seronegative.

Only one count was recorded for this clone. The chain has TRBV6-5 and TRBJ1-2, with a weak D call TRBD1 (5 bases). Trimming took 3 bases from V and 10 from J, leaving 18 bases between them. Per the germline V gene, CDR1 is MNHEY and CDR2 is SVGAGI. CDR3 size: 14 residues. CDR3 DNA sequence: TGTGCCAGCAGTTATTCGACAGCCTGGGTGGACTACACCTTC. Translated, it gives CASSYSTAWVDYTF.

This clone has only one observation. The genes are TRBV6-5 and TRBJ2-2, with TRBD2 as a possible D gene (5 bases). This CDR3 comprises 14 residues. The V end lost 0 bases, the J end lost 5 bases, and 7 bases lay between the germline ends. Germline CDR1 reads MNHEY; CDR2 reads SVGAGI. CDR3 loop: CASSYSRVTGELFF. The CDR3 DNA reads TGTGCCAGCAGTTACTCGAGGGTTACCGGGGAGCTGTTTTTT.

The V and J genes are TRBV7-3 and TRBJ1-1, with TRBD1 as a possible D gene (5 bases). Trimming shortened V by 2 bases and J by 3 bases, and 10 bases separated the two germline ends. Germline V gene lookup returns CDR1 SGHTA and CDR2 FQGTGA. This CDR3 contains 14 residues. The CDR3 coding sequence is TGTGCCAGCAGCTTACAGGGTACATACACTGAAGCTTTCTTT. Translated: CASSLQGTYTEAFF. Looking up the rest from reference TRBV7-3 and TRBJ1-1 gives the full variable domain: GAGVSQTPSNKVTEKGKYVELRCDPISGHTALYWYRQSLGQGPEFLIYFQGTGAADDSGLPNDRFFAVRPEGSVSTLKIQRTERGDSAVYLCASSLQGTYTEAFFGQGTRLTVV.

The V call is TRBV11-2, the J call TRBJ1-2, with 8 bases that match TRBD1. The CDR3 extends over 16 amino acids. V shed 5 bases and J 0 bases; nucleotides not matched to a gene: 8. Germline V gene sequence: CDR1 SGHAT, CDR2 FQNNGV. The CDR3 region has the DNA TGTGCCAGCAGCCACGACAGGGGCTTCGCTAACTATGGCTACACCTTC. Its protein is CASSHDRGFANYGYTF.

The V call is TRBV6-1, the J call TRBJ1-2; 8 bases align to TRBD1. J was trimmed by 4 bases and V by 9 bases; bases with no gene match: 10. The CDR3 is made up of 14 amino acids. From germline, CDR1 is MNHNS and CDR2 SASEGT. The CDR3 sequence is CASRDRGSAYGYTF. The CDR3 region has the DNA TGTGCCAGTCGAGACAGGGGTTCGGCCTATGGCTACACCTTC.

The chain employs TRBV9 and TRBJ2-5; TRBD2 is a possible D gene (6 bases). Germline V gene lookup returns CDR1 SGDLS and CDR2 YYNGEE. V gave up 4 bases and J gave up 5 bases, with 15 bases separating them. The CDR3 loop spans 14 amino acids. The DNA of the CDR3 is TGTGCCAGCAGCTCTCCCTCGGGGGTGGAGACCCAGTACTTC. Its protein is CASSSPSGVETQYF.

The V and J genes are TRBV7-2 and TRBJ2-1; TRBD1 agrees at 9 bases. The CDR3 has 14 residues. The V segment lost 8 bases and the J segment 8 bases; nucleotides outside the gene matches: 10. The V gene's germline CDR1 is SGHTA and CDR2 FQGNSA. The CDR3 coding sequence is TGTGCCAGCTCCCCCGGGACAGGGCTGCATGAGCAGTTCTTC. Translating gives CASSPGTGLHEQFF.

The chain combines TRBV15 with TRBJ1-2, with D hard to call. CDR3 size: 13 residues. Germline V gives CDR1 LNHNV, CDR2 YYDKDF (reference sequence). V gave up 0 bases and J gave up 12 bases, with 14 bases separating them. The CDR3 spells CATSRDLIADNTF. For the CDR3, the DNA is TGTGCCACCAGCAGAGATTTAATAGCTGATAACACCTTC.

The chain carries TRBV6-1 and TRBJ1-5, with D perhaps TRBD1 (5 bases). This CDR3 comprises 16 residues. The V gene's germline CDR1 is MNHNS and CDR2 SASEGT. Trimming pared 4 bases from V and 1 base from J, leaving 14 bases between. In nucleotides, the CDR3 is TGTGCCAGCAGTGCGGAGGGGTTGTTAAGCAATCAGCCCCAGCATTTT. Protein sequence: CASSAEGLLSNQPQHF.

The J gene is TRBJ1-1, the V gene TRBV14; unclear D gene. The CDR3 is 12 residues long. CDR1 is SGHDN, CDR2 FVKESK, per germline. V lost 0 bases to trimming and J lost 6 bases, with 5 bases between them. In DNA, the CDR3 is TGTGCCAGCAGCCAAGATCGGTCTGAAGCTTTCTTT. It codes for CASSQDRSEAFF.

The chain carries TRBV4-3 and TRBJ1-2, with D possibly being TRBD1 (5 bases). This CDR3 is 15 amino acids long. With 3 bases removed from V and 8 bases from J, the gap between germline ends came to 19 bases. Germline CDR1 reads LGHNA; CDR2 reads YSLEER. The CDR3 sequence: CASSHLSQGVEGYTF. The CDR3 nucleotides read TGCGCCAGCAGCCACCTCTCGCAGGGTGTAGAGGGCTACACCTTC.

The chain is built from TRBV2 and TRBJ2-3; 12 positions agree with TRBD1. The CDR3 consists of 15 residues. With 1 base clipped from V and 6 bases from J, the junction kept 2 bases outside the gene matches. In germline, CDR1 is SNHLY, CDR2 FYNNEI. The chain's CDR3 is CASSEEGQGADTQYF. The CDR3 DNA reads as TGTGCCAGCAGTGAAGAGGGACAGGGGGCGGATACGCAGTATTTT.

This clone was observed a single time. V and J are TRBV7-9 and TRBJ2-5; 11 bases fit TRBD1. Germline V gene sequence: CDR1 SEHNR, CDR2 FQNEAQ (reference sequence). The CDR3 runs to 12 residues. Trimming took 11 bases from V and 5 from J; bases not matched to a gene: 4. In nucleotides, the CDR3 is TGTGCCGGACAGGGGGCGCATGAGACCCAGTACTTC. Translating it yields CAGQGAHETQYF. The whole variable domain, filled in from reference TRBV7-9 and TRBJ2-5, reads DTGVSQNPRHKITKRGQNVTFRCDPISEHNRLYWYRQTLGQGPEFLTYFQNEAQLEKSRLLSDRFSAERPKGSFSTLEIQRTEQGDSAMYLCAGQGAHETQYFGPGTRLLVL.

The V gene is TRBV29-1, the J gene TRBJ1-2; possible D gene TRBD1, 6 bases. V lost 1 base to trimming and J lost 6 bases, with 18 bases between them. CDR3 length equals 15 residues. From germline, CDR1 is SQVTM and CDR2 ANQGSEA. The CDR3 DNA is TGCAGCGTTGAAGGTCCGGCGGGGGGCACGGATGGCTACACCTTC. It specifies CSVEGPAGGTDGYTF.

This chain uses TRBV5-1 with TRBJ1-1, with 7 bases fitting TRBD1. V lost 0 bases to trimming and J lost 4 bases; unmatched junction nucleotides: 6. The CDR3 is 15 amino acids. CDR1 is SGHRS, CDR2 YFSETQ, per germline. The CDR3 loop reads CASSLAPTGATEAFF. CDR3 sequence (DNA): TGCGCCAGCAGCTTGGCACCCACAGGGGCCACTGAAGCTTTCTTT. Complete variable domain (other parts from reference TRBV5-1 and TRBJ1-1): KAGVTQTPRYLIKTRGQQVTLSCSPISGHRSVSWYQQTPGQGLQFLFEYFSETQRNKGNFPGRFSGRQFSNSRSEMNVSTLELGDSALYLCASSLAPTGATEAFFGQGTRLTVV.

V usage is TRBV30 and J usage is TRBJ2-5; D possibly corresponds to TRBD2 (6 bases). Germline V lookup: CDR1 GTSNPN, CDR2 SVGIG (reference sequence). The length of the CDR3 is 13 residues. Trimming took off 5 bases at V and 7 bases at J, with 17 bases between the two ends. The DNA of the CDR3 is TGTGCCTGGGAAACACAGGTTAGCGGGACCCAGTACTTC. It codes for CAWETQVSGTQYF.

The chain carries TRBV19 and TRBJ2-3; 9 nucleotides match TRBD1. Germline V gives CDR1 LNHDA, CDR2 SQIVND (reference sequence). V shed 0 bases and J 2 bases; nucleotides not matched to a gene: 9. The CDR3 totals 18 residues. CDR3 nucleotide sequence: TGTGCCAGTAGTATAGACCACACCGGGACAGGGAACACAGATACGCAGTATTTT. Protein product: CASSIDHTGTGNTDTQYF.

V usage is TRBV5-1 and J usage is TRBJ2-1; the match to TRBD2 covers 9 bases. Germline values: CDR1 SGHRS, CDR2 YFSETQ. The length of the CDR3 is 15 residues. V lost 0 bases to trimming and J lost 7 bases; unmatched junction nucleotides: 5. CDR3 bases: TGCGCCAGCAGCTTGGAGCTGGCGGGAGGGAATGAGCAGTTCTTC. It is translated as CASSLELAGGNEQFF. The variable domain in full, completed from reference TRBV5-1 and TRBJ2-1, reads KAGVTQTPRYLIKTRGQQVTLSCSPISGHRSVSWYQQTPGQGLQFLFEYFSETQRNKGNFPGRFSGRQFSNSRSEMNVSTLELGDSALYLCASSLELAGGNEQFFGPGTRLTVL.

This chain uses TRBV11-2 with TRBJ2-1, with D perhaps TRBD2 (5 bases). V dropped 3 bases and J dropped 7 bases, with 13 bases sitting between them. Germline CDR1 SGHAT, CDR2 FQNNGV. The CDR3 totals 14 residues. The CDR3 DNA sequence: TGTGCCAGCAGCTTCGCGGGCCTTGGGAATGAGCAGTTCTTC. It yields the protein CASSFAGLGNEQFF.

The chain combines TRBV7-6 with TRBJ1-5; the D is unclear. The CDR3 totals 14 residues. Per germline, CDR1 SGHVS and CDR2 FNYEAQ. Trimming took off 1 base at V and 7 bases at J, with 11 bases between the two ends. CDR3 nucleotides: TGTGCCAGCAGCTTAGGGGGAGAAGGCCAGCCCCAGCATTTT. It yields the protein CASSLGGEGQPQHF. The entire variable domain, with the rest obtained from reference TRBV7-6 and TRBJ1-5, is as follows: GAGVSQSPRYKVTKRGQDVALRCDPISGHVSLYWYRQALGQGPEFLTYFNYEAQQDKSGLPNDRFSAERPEGSISTLTIQRTEQRDSAMYRCASSLGGEGQPQHFGDGTRLSIL.

The chain employs TRBV19 and TRBJ1-2; 8 bases align to TRBD1. CDR1 is LNHDA, CDR2 SQIVND, per germline (reference sequence). The V gene end was trimmed by 6 bases and the J gene end by 4 bases; junction bases not matched to a gene: 10. The CDR3 covers 15 residues. CDR3 DNA sequence: TGTGCCAGTAGCCAGGGGGCAGGGTGGGCCTATGGCTACACCTTC. This gives the protein CASSQGAGWAYGYTF.

The V and J genes are TRBV6-5 and TRBJ1-1; unclear D gene. From germline, CDR1 is MNHEY and CDR2 SVGAGI. This CDR3 region has 13 residues. Trimming shortened V by 0 bases and J by 6 bases, and 8 bases separated the two germline ends. The CDR3 sequence is CASSYSKPPEAFF. The CDR3, as DNA: TGTGCCAGCAGTTACTCGAAGCCTCCTGAAGCTTTCTTT.

This CDR3 is CASSESLGQGAPQHF. CDR3 bases: TGTGCCAGCAGTGAAAGTTTGGGACAGGGGGCCCCCCAGCATTTT. The chain is built from TRBV2 and TRBJ1-5; 12 bases fit TRBD1. J gave up 10 bases and V 2 bases, and 6 bases lay outside the gene matches. The germline gives CDR1 SNHLY, CDR2 FYNNEI. This CDR3 contains 15 residues.

The gene calls are TRBV5-6 and TRBJ2-7, with D perhaps matching TRBD1 (6 bases). Germline V gives CDR1 SGHDT, CDR2 YYEEEE. The ends were cut back, 0 bases at V and 5 bases at J, with 12 bases in the middle. The CDR3 covers 14 residues. The DNA of the CDR3 is TGTGCCAGCAGCTTGGGTTCCCAGGGGCACGAGCAGTACTTC. Its protein is CASSLGSQGHEQYF.

The chain is built from TRBV11-1 and TRBJ2-7; the D gene is possibly TRBD2 (5 bases). CDR1 and CDR2 (germline): SGHAT, FQDESV (reference sequence). The CDR3 is 14 amino acids. The ends were cut back, 2 bases at V and 6 bases at J, with 14 bases in the middle. In nucleotides, the CDR3 is TGTGCCAGCAGCTTATCTCGGGGAGAAGGCGAGCAGTACTTC. It translates to CASSLSRGEGEQYF.

This sequence joins TRBV7-8 and TRBJ2-7; 8 nucleotides agree with TRBD1. Germline CDR1 and CDR2: SGHVS and FQNEAQ. J lost 6 bases, V lost 5 bases, and 9 bases had no gene match. This CDR3 spans 14 amino acids. CDR3 coding DNA: TGTGCCAGCAGCGGACGGACAGGGATCGGCGAGCAGTACTTC. Residues: CASSGRTGIGEQYF. The full variable domain, with the rest looked up from reference TRBV7-8 and TRBJ2-7, is GAGVSQSPRYKVAKRGQDVALRCDPISGHVSLFWYQQALGQGPEFLTYFQNEAQLDKSGLPSDRFFAERPEGSVSTLKIQRTQQEDSAVYLCASSGRTGIGEQYFGPGTRLTVT.

This chain connects TRBV18 to TRBJ2-7; D possibly corresponds to TRBD1 (6 bases). The CDR3 covers 14 residues. Germline V gives CDR1 KGHSH, CDR2 LQKENI. Trimming removed 3 bases at V and 2 bases at J, with 11 bases between. Written as DNA, the CDR3 is TGTGCCAGCTCACCTCCCGGGACAACCTACGAGCAGTACTTC. Translation: CASSPPGTTYEQYF.

This rearrangement joins TRBV7-6 to TRBJ1-1, with D possibly being TRBD1 (5 bases). The CDR3 runs 13 residues. V lost 3 bases, J lost 4 bases, and 9 bases lay in between. CDR1 and CDR2 from the germline V gene are SGHVS and FNYEAQ. In nucleotides, the CDR3 is TGTGCCAGCAGCTTCCTAGGGGCCACTGAAGCTTTCTTT. The encoded protein is CASSFLGATEAFF.

This chain links TRBV19 with TRBJ2-7, with 12 bases that match TRBD1. The V segment lost 5 bases and the J segment 6 bases; nucleotides outside the gene matches: 5. Germline V CDR1 and CDR2: LNHDA, SQIVND (reference sequence). The CDR3 covers 14 residues. The CDR3 DNA is TGTGCCAGTAGTGCCGGGACAGGGGGCGCCGAGCAGTACTTC. This encodes CASSAGTGGAEQYF.

A few counts support this clone. The V and J genes are TRBV30 and TRBJ1-5, with 7 bases fitting TRBD1. In germline, CDR1 is GTSNPN, CDR2 SVGIG (reference sequence). V gave up 2 bases and J gave up 7 bases; unmatched junction bases: 5. The CDR3 has 13 amino acids. CDR3: CAWSRGRWQPQHF. As DNA, the CDR3 is TGTGCCTGGAGTAGGGGGCGATGGCAGCCCCAGCATTTT.

CDR3 sequence: CASSFGGGSYEQYF. The CDR3 DNA is TGTGCCAGCAGCTTCGGCGGGGGGTCCTACGAGCAGTACTTC. The chain employs TRBV7-2 and TRBJ2-5; 8 bases fit TRBD2. The DNA end lines up better with TRBJ2-7; the J call may be wrong. Germline CDR1 is SGHTA and CDR2 is FQGNSA. This CDR3 has 14 amino acids.